These T cell receptor beta chains were read from a single sample in a study of T cell responses to AZD1222 COVID-19 vaccine. Assay used: immunoSEQ multiplex PCR; TCRdb lists only in-frame clones, some missing. The table records about 97,000 clones, about 89% of them present only once. The specimen was peripheral blood, collected on day 0 of AZD1222 vaccination. These receptor sequences come from an adult in good health. CDR3s include the opening cysteine and the closing phenylalanine or tryptophan. The D gene is left open where the match is weak. The listing skips clone size in some rows; elsewhere it reads once, few, many or a size class.

D gene: -; V gene: TRBV12-3/TRBV12-4; clone size: -; J gene: TRBJ1-6; CDR3 DNA: TGTGCCAGCAGACAGGGACATTCACCCCTCCACTTT; CDR3 protein: CASRQGHSPLHF
D gene: -; V gene: TRBV6-5; clone size: few; J gene: TRBJ1-4; CDR3 DNA: TGTGCCGCGTCATTTGTGGGCGTAAATGAAAAACTGTTTTTT; CDR3 protein: CAASFVGVNEKLFF
D gene: -; V gene: TRBV14; clone size: -; J gene: TRBJ1-1; CDR3 DNA: TGTGCCAGCAGCCAAGTTGGCAGGGAGGACACTGAAGCTTTCTTT; CDR3 protein: CASSQVGREDTEAFF
D gene: -; V gene: TRBV9; clone size: -; J gene: TRBJ2-1; CDR3 DNA: TGTGCCAGCAGCGTCGCGGAGGGGAGCTCCTACAATGAGCAGTTCTTC; CDR3 protein: CASSVAEGSSYNEQFF
D gene: -; V gene: TRBV7-3; clone size: -; J gene: TRBJ2-3; CDR3 DNA: TGTGCCAGCAGCTTAATTGGAGGGTCTAGCACAGATACGCAGTATTTT; CDR3 protein: CASSLIGGSSTDTQYF
D gene: -; V gene: TRBV5-6; clone size: -; J gene: TRBJ1-6; CDR3 DNA: TGTGCCAGCGCTCCAAATGGGGGGTACAATTCACCCCTCCACTTT; CDR3 protein: CASAPNGGYNSPLHF
D gene: -; V gene: TRBV6-5; clone size: -; J gene: TRBJ2-7; CDR3 DNA: TGTGCCAGCAGTTACTCGAAGGGGCGGAGCTCCTACGAGCAGTACTTC; CDR3 protein: CASSYSKGRSSYEQYF
D gene: -; V gene: TRBV5-4; clone size: -; J gene: TRBJ2-5; CDR3 DNA: TGTGCCAGCAGCTTGGGAGGCGGGGGCCCCCCCGGGGAGACCCAGTACTTC; CDR3 protein: CASSLGGGGPPGETQYF
D gene: -; V gene: TRBV19; clone size: -; J gene: TRBJ1-2; CDR3 DNA: TGTGCCAGTACGGGGATGGGGCAGGACTATGGCTACACCTTC; CDR3 protein: CASTGMGQDYGYTF
D gene: TRBD1; V gene: TRBV28; clone size: -; J gene: TRBJ1-1; CDR3 DNA: TGTGCCAGCAGTTCTCCTGGACAGGGCGTGAGTACTGAAGCTTTCTTT; CDR3 protein: CASSSPGQGVSTEAFF
D gene: -; V gene: TRBV5-5; clone size: -; J gene: TRBJ1-6; CDR3 DNA: TGTGCCAGCAGCGCCGGCCTAAATCCACCCCTCCACTTT; CDR3 protein: CASSAGLNPPLHF
D gene: -; V gene: TRBV7-2; clone size: -; J gene: TRBJ1-4; CDR3 DNA: TGTGCCAGCAGCCCTGGGACTTACGGTGAAAAACTGTTTTTT; CDR3 protein: CASSPGTYGEKLFF
D gene: -; V gene: TRBV18; clone size: -; J gene: TRBJ2-2; CDR3 DNA: TGTGCCAGCTCACCGCGACAGGGGGAGCTGTTTTTT; CDR3 protein: CASSPRQGELFF
D gene: -; V gene: TRBV5-1; clone size: few; J gene: TRBJ1-5; CDR3 DNA: TGCGCCAGCAGCTTGACAGACAGGTCGTATAGCAATCAGCCCCAGCATTTT; CDR3 protein: CASSLTDRSYSNQPQHF
D gene: -; V gene: TRBV6-1; clone size: -; J gene: TRBJ1-6; CDR3 DNA: TGTGCCAGCAGTGAACAGGGAGGGTCACCCCTCCACTTT; CDR3 protein: CASSEQGGSPLHF
D gene: TRBD2; V gene: TRBV5-1; clone size: -; J gene: TRBJ2-3; CDR3 DNA: TGCGCCAGCAGCCCAGGACTAGCGGGGGAAACTAGCACAGATACGCAGTATTTT; CDR3 protein: CASSPGLAGETSTDTQYF
D gene: TRBD1; V gene: TRBV7-8; clone size: -; J gene: TRBJ1-2; CDR3 DNA: TGTGCCAGCAGCGAGCACAGGGGGCGTAATGGCTACACCTTC; CDR3 protein: CASSEHRGRNGYTF
D gene: -; V gene: TRBV5-4; clone size: -; J gene: TRBJ1-3; CDR3 DNA: TGTGCCAGCAGCAGACAACAGGGATCTGGAAACACCATATATTTT; CDR3 protein: CASSRQQGSGNTIYF
D gene: -; V gene: TRBV27; clone size: -; J gene: TRBJ2-7; CDR3 DNA: TGTGCCAGCAGTTCCCGGTCTGGCTACGAGCAGTACTTC; CDR3 protein: CASSSRSGYEQYF
D gene: -; V gene: TRBV7-7; clone size: -; J gene: TRBJ2-7; CDR3 DNA: TGTGCTAGCAGCTTAGAGGCTGGGGGCTCCTACGAGCAGTACTTC; CDR3 protein: CASSLEAGGSYEQYF
D gene: TRBD1; V gene: TRBV5-1; clone size: -; J gene: TRBJ2-5; CDR3 DNA: TGCGCCAGCAGCTCACAGGGGGCCTTGGAGACCCAGTACTTC; CDR3 protein: CASSSQGALETQYF
D gene: -; V gene: TRBV11-2; clone size: -; J gene: TRBJ2-7; CDR3 DNA: TGTGCCAGCGGACAGAGGGGTGAGCAGTACTTC; CDR3 protein: CASGQRGEQYF
D gene: -; V gene: TRBV11-2; clone size: few; J gene: TRBJ2-5; CDR3 DNA: TGTGCCAGCAGCTTAGACATCAAGGAGACCCAGTACTTC; CDR3 protein: CASSLDIKETQYF
D gene: -; V gene: TRBV5-4; clone size: -; J gene: TRBJ1-2; CDR3 DNA: TGTGCCAGCAGCTTGGACACAGGGAACTATGGCTACACCTTC; CDR3 protein: CASSLDTGNYGYTF
D gene: TRBD2; V gene: TRBV9; clone size: -; J gene: TRBJ2-1; CDR3 DNA: TGTGCCAGCAGCGTAGCTTATAGCGGGACTTCCTCCTACAATGAGCAGTTCTTC; CDR3 protein: CASSVAYSGTSSYNEQFF
D gene: -; V gene: TRBV27; clone size: -; J gene: TRBJ1-6; CDR3 DNA: TGTGCCAGCAGAGCGAATCCTCACACAATTTCACCCCTCCACTTT; CDR3 protein: CASRANPHTISPLHF
D gene: TRBD1; V gene: TRBV6-1; clone size: once; J gene: TRBJ1-4; CDR3 DNA: TGTGCCAGCAGTGAACAGGGGGCGGGTAATGAAAAACTGTTTTTT; CDR3 protein: CASSEQGAGNEKLFF
D gene: -; V gene: TRBV28; clone size: once; J gene: TRBJ1-2; CDR3 DNA: TGTGCCAGCAGTTTATTGGGGGTTAACTATGGCTACACCTTC; CDR3 protein: CASSLLGVNYGYTF
D gene: -; V gene: TRBV5-6; clone size: -; J gene: TRBJ2-3; CDR3 DNA: TGTGCCAGCAGCTTGGCACGACTCCTAGGGGGGGCAGATACGCAGTATTTT; CDR3 protein: CASSLARLLGGADTQYF